This T cell receptor (beta chain) was recorded in a study of blood T cell repertoires in COVID-19. About the study: The origin of the acute and convalescent COVID-19 samples was the United States, Italy and Spain. PBMCs, B-cell-depleted T cells, or T cells provided the cDNA or gDNA that made up the material.

The CDR3 has 14 amino acids. CDR1 and CDR2 (germline): SGHRS, YFSETQ. Trimming stripped 3 bases from V and 7 bases from J, with 14 bases between. Per the authors' pipeline: Amplification of reference gene primers provided the estimated nucleated cell counts. Some clones are missing from TCRdb's copy, which holds only in-frame ones; the method was immunoSEQ multiplex PCR. Clone size and the V and J calls come from that table; the DNA yielded D and trimming. The table has roughly 70,000 clones, 70% to 75% seen once; the top ten hold approximately 20%. Sequencing used peripheral blood. The V and J genes are TRBV5-1 and TRBJ2-1; D might be TRBD1 (5 bases). The receptor comes from a man in his 60s with acute or convalescent COVID-19. The DNA of the CDR3 is TGCGCCAGCAGCTCCATAAATCCAGGGAATGAGCAGTTCTTC. It is translated as CASSSINPGNEQFF.